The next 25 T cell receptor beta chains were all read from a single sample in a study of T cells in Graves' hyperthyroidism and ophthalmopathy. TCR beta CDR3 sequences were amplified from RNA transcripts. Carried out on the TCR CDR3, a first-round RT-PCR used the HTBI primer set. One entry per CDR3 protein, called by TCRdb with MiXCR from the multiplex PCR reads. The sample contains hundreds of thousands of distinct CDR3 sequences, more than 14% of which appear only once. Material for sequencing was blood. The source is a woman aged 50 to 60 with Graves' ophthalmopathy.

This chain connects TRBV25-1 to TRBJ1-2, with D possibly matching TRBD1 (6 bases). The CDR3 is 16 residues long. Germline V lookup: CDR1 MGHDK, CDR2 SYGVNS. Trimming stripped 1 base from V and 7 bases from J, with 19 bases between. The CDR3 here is CASSESGGRFDLGYTF. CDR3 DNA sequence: TGTGCCAGCAGTGAATCTGGGGGCCGGTTCGATCTTGGCTACACCTTC.

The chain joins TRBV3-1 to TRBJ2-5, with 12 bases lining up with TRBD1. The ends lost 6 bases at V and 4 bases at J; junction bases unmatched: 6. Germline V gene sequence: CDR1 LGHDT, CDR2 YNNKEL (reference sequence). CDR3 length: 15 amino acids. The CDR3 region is CASREGQGARETQYF. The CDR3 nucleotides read TGTGCCAGCAGAGAGGGACAGGGGGCACGAGAGACCCAGTACTTC.

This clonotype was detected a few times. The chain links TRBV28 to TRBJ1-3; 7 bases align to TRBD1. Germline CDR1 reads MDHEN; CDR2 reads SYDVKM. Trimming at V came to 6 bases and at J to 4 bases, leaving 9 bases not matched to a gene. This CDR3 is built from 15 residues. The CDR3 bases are TGTGCCAGCAGCCTGCCGGGACAGCAGGGAAACACCATATATTTT. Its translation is CASSLPGQQGNTIYF. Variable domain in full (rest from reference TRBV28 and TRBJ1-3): DVKVTQSSRYLVKRTGEKVFLECVQDMDHENMFWYRQDPGLGLRLIYFSYDVKMKEKGDIPEGYSVSREKKERFSLILESASTNQTSMYLCASSLPGQQGNTIYFGEGSWLTVV.

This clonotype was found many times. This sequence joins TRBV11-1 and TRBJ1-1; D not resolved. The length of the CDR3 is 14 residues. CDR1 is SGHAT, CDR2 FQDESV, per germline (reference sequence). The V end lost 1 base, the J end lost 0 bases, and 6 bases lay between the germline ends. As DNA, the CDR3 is TGTGCCAGCAGCTTAGGGACGATGAACACTGAAGCTTTCTTT. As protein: CASSLGTMNTEAFF.

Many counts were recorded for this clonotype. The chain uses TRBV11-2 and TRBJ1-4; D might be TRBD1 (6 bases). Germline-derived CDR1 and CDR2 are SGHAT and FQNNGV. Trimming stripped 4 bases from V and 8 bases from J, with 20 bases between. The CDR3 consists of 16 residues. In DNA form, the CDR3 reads TGTGCCAGCAGCTGGTGGGGGAGAGGGGGTGCGGAAAAACTGTTTTTT. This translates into CASSWWGRGGAEKLFF.

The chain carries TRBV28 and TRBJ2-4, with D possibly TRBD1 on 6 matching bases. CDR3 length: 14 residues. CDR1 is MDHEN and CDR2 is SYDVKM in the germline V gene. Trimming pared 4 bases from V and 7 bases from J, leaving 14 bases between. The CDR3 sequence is CASSSPQQGNIQYF. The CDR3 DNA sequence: TGTGCCAGCAGTTCCCCCCAGCAGGGGAACATTCAGTACTTC.

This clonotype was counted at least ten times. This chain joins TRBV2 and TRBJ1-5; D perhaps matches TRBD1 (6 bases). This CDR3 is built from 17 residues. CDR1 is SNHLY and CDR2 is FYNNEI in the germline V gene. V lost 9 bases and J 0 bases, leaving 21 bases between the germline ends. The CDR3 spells CASAVQGPVYSNQPQHF. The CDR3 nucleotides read TGTGCCAGTGCCGTACAGGGCCCCGTTTATAGCAATCAGCCCCAGCATTTT.

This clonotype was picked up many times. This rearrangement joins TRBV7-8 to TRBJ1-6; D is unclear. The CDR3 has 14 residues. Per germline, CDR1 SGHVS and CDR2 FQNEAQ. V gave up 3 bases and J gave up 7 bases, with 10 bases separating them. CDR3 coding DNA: TGTGCCAGCAGCTTGGGGTCTTGGAATTCACCCCTCCACTTT. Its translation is CASSLGSWNSPLHF.

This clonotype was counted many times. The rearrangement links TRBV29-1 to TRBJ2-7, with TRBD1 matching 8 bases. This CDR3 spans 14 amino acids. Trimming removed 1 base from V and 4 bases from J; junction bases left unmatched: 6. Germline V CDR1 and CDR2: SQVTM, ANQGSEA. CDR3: CSVEGAQGAYEQYF. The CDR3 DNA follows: TGCAGCGTTGAAGGGGCGCAGGGGGCTTACGAGCAGTACTTC.

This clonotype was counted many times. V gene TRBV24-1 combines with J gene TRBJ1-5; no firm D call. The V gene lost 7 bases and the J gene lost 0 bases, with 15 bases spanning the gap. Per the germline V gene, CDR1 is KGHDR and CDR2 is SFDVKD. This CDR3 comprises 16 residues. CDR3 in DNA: TGTGCCACCAGATACAAAGACCGAGATAGCAATCAGCCCCAGCATTTT. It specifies CATRYKDRDSNQPQHF.

CDR3 amino acids: CATSLWEMGTDTQYF. The CDR3 region has the DNA TGTGCCACCAGCCTTTGGGAGATGGGCACAGATACGCAGTATTTT. The chain is built from TRBV15 and TRBJ2-3; D possibly corresponds to TRBD2 (5 bases). Trimming took off 5 bases at V and 1 base at J, with 13 bases between the two ends. Germline V lookup: CDR1 LNHNV, CDR2 YYDKDF (reference sequence). The CDR3 has 15 amino acids.

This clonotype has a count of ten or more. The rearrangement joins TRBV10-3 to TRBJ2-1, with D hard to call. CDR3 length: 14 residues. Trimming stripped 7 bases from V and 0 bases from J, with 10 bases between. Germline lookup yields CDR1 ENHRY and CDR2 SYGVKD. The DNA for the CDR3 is TGTGCCATCATGGCGGAAGTCTCCTACAATGAGCAGTTCTTC. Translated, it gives CAIMAEVSYNEQFF.

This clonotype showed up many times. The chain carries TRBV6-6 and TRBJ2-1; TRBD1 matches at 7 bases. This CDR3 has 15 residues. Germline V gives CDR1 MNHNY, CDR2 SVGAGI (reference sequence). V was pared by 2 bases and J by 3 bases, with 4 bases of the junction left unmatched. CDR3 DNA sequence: TGTGCCAGCAGTTACCTGGGACAGAGCTACAATGAGCAGTTCTTC. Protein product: CASSYLGQSYNEQFF.

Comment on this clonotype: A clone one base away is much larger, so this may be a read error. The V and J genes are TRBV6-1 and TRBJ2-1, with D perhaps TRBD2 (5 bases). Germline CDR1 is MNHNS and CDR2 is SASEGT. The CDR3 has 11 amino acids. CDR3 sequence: CVSIGVGEQFF. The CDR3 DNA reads TGTGTCAGCATCGGGGTTGGTGAGCAGTTCTTC.

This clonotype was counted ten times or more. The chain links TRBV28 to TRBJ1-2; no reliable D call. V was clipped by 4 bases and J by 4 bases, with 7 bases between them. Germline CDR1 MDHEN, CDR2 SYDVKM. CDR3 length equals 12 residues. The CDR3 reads CASSSLRYGYTF. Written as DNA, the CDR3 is TGTGCCAGCAGTTCCCTCCGCTATGGCTACACCTTC.

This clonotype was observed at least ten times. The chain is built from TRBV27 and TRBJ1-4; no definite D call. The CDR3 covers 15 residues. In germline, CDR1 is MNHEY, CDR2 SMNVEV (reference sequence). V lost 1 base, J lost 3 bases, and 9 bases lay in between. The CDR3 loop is CASSLWAPPNEKLFF. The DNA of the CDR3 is TGTGCCAGCAGTTTATGGGCACCCCCTAATGAAAAACTGTTTTTT.

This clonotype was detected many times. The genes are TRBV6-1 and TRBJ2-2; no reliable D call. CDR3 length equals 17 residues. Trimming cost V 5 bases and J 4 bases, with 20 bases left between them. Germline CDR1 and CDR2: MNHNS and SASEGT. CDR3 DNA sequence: TGTGCCAGCAGTCCCTACAGCAGTAGTGGTAGCACCGGGGAGCTGTTTTTT. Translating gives CASSPYSSSGSTGELFF.

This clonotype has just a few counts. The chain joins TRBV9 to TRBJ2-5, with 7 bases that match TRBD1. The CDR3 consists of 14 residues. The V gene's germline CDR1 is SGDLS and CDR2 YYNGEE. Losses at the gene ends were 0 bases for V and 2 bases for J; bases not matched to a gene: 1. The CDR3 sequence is CASSVGRGQETQYF. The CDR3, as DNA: TGTGCCAGCAGCGTAGGCAGGGGGCAAGAGACCCAGTACTTC.

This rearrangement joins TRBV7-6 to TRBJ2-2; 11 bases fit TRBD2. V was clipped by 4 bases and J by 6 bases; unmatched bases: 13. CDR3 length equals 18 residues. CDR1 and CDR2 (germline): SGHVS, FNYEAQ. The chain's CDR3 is CASSSVPILAGGAGELFF. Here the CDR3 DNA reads TGTGCCAGCAGCTCCGTCCCAATCCTAGCGGGAGGAGCCGGGGAGCTGTTTTTT.

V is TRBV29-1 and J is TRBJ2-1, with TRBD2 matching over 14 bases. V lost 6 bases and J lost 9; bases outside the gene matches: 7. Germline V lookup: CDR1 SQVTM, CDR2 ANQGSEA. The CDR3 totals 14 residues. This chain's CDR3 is CSVSTSGRAAEQFF. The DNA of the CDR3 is TGCAGCGTATCGACTAGCGGGAGGGCCGCTGAGCAGTTCTTC.

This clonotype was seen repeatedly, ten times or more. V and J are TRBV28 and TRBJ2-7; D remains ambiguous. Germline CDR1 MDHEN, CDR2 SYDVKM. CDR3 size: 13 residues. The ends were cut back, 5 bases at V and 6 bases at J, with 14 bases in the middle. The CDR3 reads CASSLAVAGEQYF. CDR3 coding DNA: TGTGCCAGCAGTCTCGCGGTGGCCGGCGAGCAGTACTTC.

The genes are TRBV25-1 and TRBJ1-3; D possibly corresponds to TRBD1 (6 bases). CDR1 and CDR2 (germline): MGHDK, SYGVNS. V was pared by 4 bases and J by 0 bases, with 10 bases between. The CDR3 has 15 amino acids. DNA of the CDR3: TGTGCCAGCAGTGCGGGACACCTCTCTGGAAACACCATATATTTT. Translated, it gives CASSAGHLSGNTIYF.

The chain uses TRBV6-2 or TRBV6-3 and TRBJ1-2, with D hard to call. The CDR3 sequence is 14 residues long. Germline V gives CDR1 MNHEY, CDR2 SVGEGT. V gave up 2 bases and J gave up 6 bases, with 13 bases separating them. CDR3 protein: CASSYRPLAHGYTF. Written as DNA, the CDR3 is TGTGCCAGCAGTTACAGACCCTTGGCGCATGGCTACACCTTC.

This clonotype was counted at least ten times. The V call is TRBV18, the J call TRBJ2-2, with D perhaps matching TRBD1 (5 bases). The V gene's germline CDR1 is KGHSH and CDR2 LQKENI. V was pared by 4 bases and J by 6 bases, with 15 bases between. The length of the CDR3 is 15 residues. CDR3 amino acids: CASSLRRDSAGELFF. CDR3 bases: TGTGCCAGCTCACTTCGCAGGGATTCGGCCGGGGAGCTGTTTTTT. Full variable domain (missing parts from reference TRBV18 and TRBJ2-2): NAGVMQNPRHLVRRRGQEARLRCSPMKGHSHVYWYRQLPEEGLKFMVYLQKENIIDESGMPKERFSAEFPKEGPSILRIQQVVRGDSAAYFCASSLRRDSAGELFFGEGSRLTVL.

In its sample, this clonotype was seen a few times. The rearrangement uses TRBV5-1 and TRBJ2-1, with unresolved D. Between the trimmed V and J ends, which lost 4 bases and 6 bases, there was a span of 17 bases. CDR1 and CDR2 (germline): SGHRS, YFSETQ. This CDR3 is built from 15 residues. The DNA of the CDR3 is TGCGCCAGCAGCAAAACCCGGGCCTCCCCCAATGAGCAGTTCTTC. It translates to CASSKTRASPNEQFF.